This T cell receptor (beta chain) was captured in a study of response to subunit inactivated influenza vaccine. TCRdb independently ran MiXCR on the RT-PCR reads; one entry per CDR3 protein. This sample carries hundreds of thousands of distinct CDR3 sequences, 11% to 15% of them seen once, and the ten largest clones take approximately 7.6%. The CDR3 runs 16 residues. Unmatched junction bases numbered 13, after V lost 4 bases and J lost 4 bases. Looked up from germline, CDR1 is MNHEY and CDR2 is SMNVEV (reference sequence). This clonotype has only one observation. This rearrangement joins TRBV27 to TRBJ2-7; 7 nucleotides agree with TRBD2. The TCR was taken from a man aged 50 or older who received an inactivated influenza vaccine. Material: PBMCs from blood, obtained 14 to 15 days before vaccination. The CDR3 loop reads CASSYFRGVRIYEQYF. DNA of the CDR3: TGTGCCAGCAGTTATTTTCGGGGGGTGAGGATTTACGAGCAGTACTTC.